This T cell receptor (beta chain) was documented in a study of vaccination effects on CD4 cells after COVID-19. TCRdb's table, derived via immunoSEQ multiplex PCR, lists solely in-frame clones and lacks some. Among about 79,000 clones, about 70% were seen once, and the ten largest hold roughly 1.8%. This clone came up once. Its target is not known. Sequencing followed a ViraFEST assay step that expanded antigen-specific CD4+ T cells with viral peptide pools. Following an approximately eleven-day culture, CD4+ T cells were purified. Vaccine recipients had no previous SARS-CoV-2 infection; their nucleocapsid antibodies were negative. In the cultures, half the medium was exchanged for IL-2 medium on days 3 and 7. General observations from the study: Marked clonal contraction was seen late after vaccination (in both infection- and vaccine-induced clones).

This CDR3 contains 10 residues. V lost 8 bases to trimming and J lost 14 bases; unmatched junction nucleotides: 8. Germline-derived CDR1 and CDR2 are MNHEY and SVGAGI. V gene TRBV6-5 combines with J gene TRBJ1-2, with TRBD1 matching over 7 bases. The material was CD4+ T cells from PBMCs cultured with HCoV-229E spike peptides, obtained before COVID-19 vaccination. This clonotype was obtained from a human donor who received a COVID-19 vaccine. DNA for the CDR3: TGTGCCAGCCGAGGGGGCACTGCGACCTTC. Translating gives CASRGGTATF.